These 21 T cell receptor beta chains were all obtained from the same sample, sequenced in a study of T cell responses to AZD1222 COVID-19 vaccine. Only in-frame clones appear in the TCRdb table, and some are missing; sequencing was by immunoSEQ multiplex PCR. The sample records under 200,000 clones, roughly 90% being singletons. The source material was peripheral blood, sampled 28 days after the second AZD1222 dose. These TCRs come from an adult who received the AZD1222 COVID-19 vaccine.

This chain uses TRBV5-1 with TRBJ1-3; D is unclear. Germline V CDR1 and CDR2: SGHRS, YFSETQ. Between the trimmed V and J ends, which lost 0 bases and 4 bases, there was a span of 11 bases. The CDR3 has 15 residues. The CDR3 spells CASSLGPAEGNTIYF. CDR3 nucleotides: TGCGCCAGCAGCTTGGGGCCGGCGGAAGGAAACACCATATATTTT.

The chain links TRBV19 to TRBJ1-1, with D unresolved. The CDR3 contains 16 residues. The V end was cut by 3 bases, the J end by 4 bases, with 18 bases between. Germline assignment: CDR1 LNHDA and CDR2 SQIVND (reference sequence). The DNA of the CDR3 is TGTGCCAGTAGTATGGGCCCGTCCGGGGAGAGCACTGAAGCTTTCTTT. Its protein is CASSMGPSGESTEAFF.

The chain uses TRBV7-3 and TRBJ2-7, with D unclear. V lost 5 bases, J lost 3 bases, and 5 bases lay in between. CDR3 size: 11 residues. The V gene's germline CDR1 is SGHTA and CDR2 FQGTGA. CDR3 sequence reads: CASSPVYEQYF. CDR3 bases: TGTGCCAGCAGCCCCGTCTACGAGCAGTACTTC. Using reference TRBV7-3 and TRBJ2-7 for the parts outside the CDR3, the full variable domain is GAGVSQTPSNKVTEKGKYVELRCDPISGHTALYWYRQSLGQGPEFLIYFQGTGAADDSGLPNDRFFAVRPEGSVSTLKIQRTERGDSAVYLCASSPVYEQYFGPGTRLTVT.

This chain joins TRBV6-5 and TRBJ1-6, with no clear D. This CDR3 is built from 12 residues. Germline V gives CDR1 MNHEY, CDR2 SVGAGI. Trimming cost V 5 bases and J 12 bases, with 11 bases left between them. CDR3 in DNA: TGTGCCAGCAGTCCCGGACTGCTACCCCTCCACTTT. This encodes CASSPGLLPLHF.

This clone was found once. V and J are TRBV7-2 and TRBJ1-2; no firm D call. This CDR3 comprises 13 residues. Trimming cost V 6 bases and J 6 bases, with 14 bases left between them. Germline V CDR1 and CDR2: SGHTA, FQGNSA. CDR3 coding DNA: TGTGCCAGCAGATACGGAATCCCCGATGGCTACACCTTC. Encoded protein: CASRYGIPDGYTF.

This chain connects TRBV3-1 (or the pseudogene TRBV3-2) to TRBJ1-2, with a tentative D call TRBD1 (6 bases). Germline assignment: CDR1 LGHDT and CDR2 YNNKEL (reference sequence). This CDR3 has 12 amino acids. V was pared by 6 bases and J by 13 bases, with 18 bases between. The CDR3 region has the DNA TGTGCCAGCAGTCAGGGGCCCCCCGCGACCACCTTC. This encodes CASSQGPPATTF.

This sequence joins TRBV14 and TRBJ1-6, with D possibly being TRBD1 (6 bases). Germline V CDR1 and CDR2: SGHDN, FVKESK. V shed 0 bases and J shed 5 bases, with 11 bases lying between them. This CDR3 is 16 amino acids long. Here the CDR3 reads CASSQEGYRDNSPLHF. CDR3 sequence (DNA): TGTGCCAGCAGCCAAGAGGGTTACAGGGATAATTCACCCCTCCACTTT.

This chain uses TRBV6-5 with TRBJ1-6; D not certain. The V end was cut by 2 bases, the J end by 6 bases, with 5 bases between. The CDR3 runs to 13 residues. From germline, CDR1 is MNHEY and CDR2 SVGAGI. The CDR3: CASSYRLNSPLHF. The DNA for the CDR3 is TGTGCCAGCAGTTACCGTCTTAATTCACCCCTCCACTTT.

The V call is TRBV6-5, the J call TRBJ2-5, with 8 bases aligning to TRBD2. The V and J ends lost 5 bases and 1 base, in that order; junction bases with no gene match: 6. The germline V gene encodes CDR1 MNHEY and CDR2 SVGAGI. CDR3 length: 15 amino acids. This chain's CDR3 is CASSHGRGAQETQYF. The CDR3 nucleotides read TGTGCCAGCAGTCATGGGCGGGGGGCCCAAGAGACCCAGTACTTC.

The chain combines TRBV9 with TRBJ2-5; TRBD1 aligns across 10 bases. The ends lost 2 bases at V and 4 bases at J; junction bases unmatched: 5. This CDR3 has 15 amino acids. CDR1 SGDLS and CDR2 YYNGEE come from the germline V gene. CDR3 DNA sequence: TGTGCCAGCAGCGTTGGACAGGGGGTCGGAGAGACCCAGTACTTC. Translating it yields CASSVGQGVGETQYF.

The V gene is TRBV6-5, the J gene TRBJ2-2; D unresolved. The CDR3 is 12 residues long. The ends were cut back, 2 bases at V and 8 bases at J, with 6 bases in the middle. Germline lookup yields CDR1 MNHEY and CDR2 SVGAGI. The CDR3 sequence: CASSYPEGELFF. CDR3 bases: TGTGCCAGCAGTTACCCCGAGGGGGAGCTGTTTTTT.

The V and J genes are TRBV30 and TRBJ2-1, with D uncertain. CDR1 is GTSNPN, CDR2 SVGIG, per germline (reference sequence). Deletions cut 0 bases from V and 9 bases from J, with 12 bases between. The length of the CDR3 is 13 residues. The CDR3 DNA sequence: TGTGCCTGGAGTGTTGAGGCGGTTGCTGAGCAGTTCTTC. The encoded protein is CAWSVEAVAEQFF.

This clone was seen more than once but under ten times. V and J are TRBV7-9 and TRBJ1-5; D gene unclear. CDR3 length: 12 residues. Trimming pared 1 base from V and 5 bases from J, leaving 3 bases between. Germline V gives CDR1 SEHNR, CDR2 FQNEAQ (reference sequence). Here the CDR3 reads CASSLGDQPQHF. In DNA form, the CDR3 reads TGTGCCAGCAGCTTAGGGGATCAGCCCCAGCATTTT. The variable domain in full, with the rest retrieved from reference TRBV7-9 and TRBJ1-5, is DTGVSQNPRHKITKRGQNVTFRCDPISEHNRLYWYRQTLGQGPEFLTYFQNEAQLEKSRLLSDRFSAERPKGSFSTLEIQRTEQGDSAMYLCASSLGDQPQHFGDGTRLSIL.

V gene TRBV2 combines with J gene TRBJ1-1; TRBD1 might be the D (6 bases). Germline values: CDR1 SNHLY, CDR2 FYNNEI. V was shortened by 7 bases and J by 9 bases, with 18 bases between the two germline ends. The CDR3 is 13 residues long. CDR3 DNA: TGTGCCAGCATCCCCATTATGCAGGGGCAAGCTTTCTTT. Its translation is CASIPIMQGQAFF.

This clone appeared a single time. The chain is built from TRBV3-1 (or the pseudogene TRBV3-2) and TRBJ2-7; D ambiguous. Per germline, CDR1 LGHDT and CDR2 YNNKEL (reference sequence). This CDR3 is 15 amino acids long. Deletions cut 3 bases from V and 2 bases from J, with 14 bases between. The CDR3 region has the DNA TGTGCCAGCAGCCAGCAAGGCGGATCAGCCTACGAGCAGTACTTC. Translation: CASSQQGGSAYEQYF.

The DNA for the CDR3 is TGTGCCAGCAGCCGGGATATGGGTGCTTTCTTT. Translating it yields CASSRDMGAFF. The rearrangement links TRBV7-9 to TRBJ1-1; no clear D gene. Germline CDR1 SEHNR, CDR2 FQNEAQ (reference sequence). CDR3 size: 11 residues. Between the trimmed V and J ends, which lost 5 bases and 11 bases, there was a span of 12 bases.

The V and J genes are TRBV6-5 and TRBJ2-1, with TRBD2 matching 11 bases. V lost 7 bases and J lost 10; bases outside the gene matches: 12. The CDR3 runs to 15 residues. The V gene's germline CDR1 is MNHEY and CDR2 SVGAGI. For the CDR3, the DNA is TGTGCCAGCACCATCATTAGCGGGGGGGCTCGGGAGCAGTTCTTC. This gives the protein CASTIISGGAREQFF.

Here the CDR3 reads CASSQAADRTINYGYTF. In DNA form, the CDR3 reads TGTGCCAGCAGCCAAGCCGCCGACAGAACCATTAACTATGGCTACACCTTC. The genes are TRBV4-2 and TRBJ1-2, with TRBD1 as a possible D gene (5 bases). This CDR3 is built from 17 residues. Deletions cut 1 base from V and 1 base from J, with 16 bases between. Germline lookup yields CDR1 LGHNA and CDR2 YNFKEQ.

The V gene is TRBV16, the J gene TRBJ1-1; D remains ambiguous. The V gene lost 1 base and the J gene lost 3 bases, with 15 bases spanning the gap. The CDR3 extends over 16 amino acids. The germline V gene encodes CDR1 KGHSY and CDR2 FQNENV. This CDR3 reads CASSQLSAGRYTEAFF. The CDR3 bases are TGTGCCAGCAGCCAATTGTCGGCAGGCCGTTACACTGAAGCTTTCTTT.

The chain joins TRBV6-2 or TRBV6-3 to TRBJ1-2, with a weak D call TRBD1 (5 bases). Germline CDR1 reads MNHEY; CDR2 reads SVGEGT. Trimming took off 4 bases at V and 7 bases at J, with 16 bases between the two ends. The CDR3 runs to 14 residues. The chain's CDR3 is CASSFQGPLRGYTF. In nucleotides, the CDR3 is TGTGCCAGCAGTTTCCAGGGACCTCTTCGTGGCTACACCTTC.

V gene TRBV27 combines with J gene TRBJ1-1; no firm D call. The germline V gene encodes CDR1 MNHEY and CDR2 SMNVEV (reference sequence). Trimming left V 4 bases short and J 1 base short, with 7 bases between. The length of the CDR3 is 13 residues. The CDR3 sequence: CASSWSRNTEAFF. The CDR3 coding sequence is TGTGCCAGCAGTTGGTCGAGGAACACTGAAGCTTTCTTT.